This entry describes one T cell receptor (beta chain). What it recognizes is unknown. This may arise from a read error, as a much more abundant clone is one base away. The conserved phenylalanine or tryptophan is not found at the CDR3 terminus, so this likely reflects a read error. The data were taken from a study of read filtering for tumor transcriptome and immune sequencing. Whole-study context: Per sample, TCR-region reads ranged about 3.5 to 11 million by IR-seq, roughly 75 to 1,400 by RNA-seq.

This library used roughly 400 ng RNA and molecular barcoded adaptors spanning alpha/delta and beta/gamma chains. TCRdb itself ran the reads through MiXCR, one entry per CDR3 protein. Among 35,000 to 40,000 distinct CDR3 sequences listed, approximately 15% were seen once. Notes on the study in general: Approximately 79% of IR-seq clonotypes had a single read, yet these held approximately 3.5% of reads. Sorted CD138-negative bone marrow cells were not purified T cells. Correlation between methods rose after single-read clonotypes were removed.

The CDR3 is made up of 14 amino acids. Germline V gene sequence: CDR1 SEHNR, CDR2 FQNEAQ (reference sequence). The V end lost 3 bases, the J end lost 1 base, and 9 bases lay between the germline ends. Sequencing was carried out using a population of CD138-negative cells sorted from bone marrow. The sequence was obtained from a donor at least 40 years old with multiple myeloma. This chain joins TRBV7-9 and TRBJ1-1; no reliable D call. The CDR3 DNA reads TGTGCCAGCAGCTTGGGAGTAGAGAACACTGAAGCTTTCCTT. It translates to CASSLGVENTEAFL.